This T cell receptor (beta chain) appears in the sequencing data of a study of control samples from healthy donors and cancer patients. The V gene's germline CDR1 is SQVTM and CDR2 ANQGSEA. This CDR3 comprises 12 residues. V shed 5 bases and J 4 bases; nucleotides not matched to a gene: 4. This clone was seen a handful of times. Clones were read by immunoSEQ multiplex PCR, and TCRdb kept only the in-frame ones, dropping some. The data contain around 180,000 clones, around 92% of them singletons. The sample comprised blood. This chain joins TRBV29-1 and TRBJ1-1; 7 positions agree with TRBD1. The TCR sequence derives from a woman aged 40 to 49 in good health. The CDR3: CSVSTGVTEAFF. CDR3 coding DNA: TGCAGCGTTTCCACAGGGGTCACTGAAGCTTTCTTT.